These T cell receptor beta chains were read from a single sample in a study of cytomegalovirus exposure and HLA in healthy donors. Measured with immunoSEQ multiplex PCR; TCRdb has only the in-frame clones, and not every one. The table lists 150,000 to 200,000 clones, over 60% of them singletons. Sequenced: PBMCs. The receptors stem from a woman aged 50 to 60 in good health and CMV-seronegative. The CDR3 runs from the conserved cysteine through the conserved F or W. D genes are given only for firm matches. For some rows the clone size is stated as once, few or many, or as a class when expanded; others skip it.

d_gene: TRBD2; v_gene: TRBV19; abundance: once; j_gene: TRBJ2-7; CDR3nt: TGTGCCAGTAGTGTCCCGGGACTAGTAAGCGAGCAGTACTTC; CDR3aa: CASSVPGLVSEQYF
d_gene: NA; v_gene: TRBV4-3; abundance: NA; j_gene: TRBJ1-1; CDR3nt: TGCGCCAGCAGCCCAAGCACAGGGCGCATGAACACTGAAGCTTTCTTT; CDR3aa: CASSPSTGRMNTEAFF
d_gene: TRBD1; v_gene: TRBV7-9; abundance: NA; j_gene: TRBJ2-2; CDR3nt: TGTGCCAGCAGCCGCGACAGGGGTCTCACCGGGGAGCTGTTTTTT; CDR3aa: CASSRDRGLTGELFF
d_gene: NA; v_gene: TRBV7-9; abundance: few; j_gene: TRBJ1-3; CDR3nt: TGTTCCAGCAGCTTAGTAGGAGGGAGTATCGGAAACACCATATATTTT; CDR3aa: CSSSLVGGSIGNTIYF
d_gene: TRBD1; v_gene: TRBV2; abundance: NA; j_gene: TRBJ1-5; CDR3nt: TGTGCCAGCAGCCAAGACAGGGTCCCCAATCAGCCCCAGCATTTT; CDR3aa: CASSQDRVPNQPQHF
d_gene: NA; v_gene: TRBV6-6; abundance: once; j_gene: TRBJ2-6; CDR3nt: TGTGCCAGCAGTCCCCTGGGCCCTGGGGCCAACGTCCTGACTTTC; CDR3aa: CASSPLGPGANVLTF
d_gene: TRBD2; v_gene: TRBV19; abundance: NA; j_gene: TRBJ2-5; CDR3nt: TGTGCCAGTAGTCCGCGTCCGGGACTAAGGGAGACCCAGTACTTC; CDR3aa: CASSPRPGLRETQYF
d_gene: NA; v_gene: TRBV10-3; abundance: NA; j_gene: TRBJ1-6; CDR3nt: TGTGCCATCAGTGAGTCGATGGAGGGGTCCATCCTCCCCCTCCACTTT; CDR3aa: CAISESMEGSILPLHF
d_gene: NA; v_gene: TRBV7-8; abundance: NA; j_gene: TRBJ2-7; CDR3nt: TGTGCCAGCAGCGTCCTTGGTTCCACGGACGAGCAGTACTTC; CDR3aa: CASSVLGSTDEQYF
d_gene: TRBD1; v_gene: TRBV7-9; abundance: NA; j_gene: TRBJ2-7; CDR3nt: TGTTCCAGCAGCTTACCGGGACAGGGGACCTACGAGCAGTACTTC; CDR3aa: CSSSLPGQGTYEQYF
d_gene: TRBD2; v_gene: TRBV5-1; abundance: once; j_gene: TRBJ2-3; CDR3nt: TGCGCCAGCAGTTCGGGACTAGCGGTGTTTAGCACAGATACGCAGTATTTT; CDR3aa: CASSSGLAVFSTDTQYF
d_gene: TRBD2; v_gene: TRBV28; abundance: once; j_gene: TRBJ2-7; CDR3nt: TGTGCCAGCAGCCCCATGGTCGGCGGGAGTGGGGCCGAGCAGTACTTC; CDR3aa: CASSPMVGGSGAEQYF
d_gene: NA; v_gene: TRBV7-9; abundance: NA; j_gene: TRBJ1-4; CDR3nt: TGTTCCAGCAGCTCGAACGCGGGAAACGGGGATGAAAAACTGTTTTTT; CDR3aa: CSSSSNAGNGDEKLFF
d_gene: NA; v_gene: TRBV7-2; abundance: once; j_gene: TRBJ1-1; CDR3nt: TGTGCCAGCAGCTTCACAATTCCCAGCACTGAAGCTTTCTTT; CDR3aa: CASSFTIPSTEAFF
d_gene: TRBD1; v_gene: TRBV5-1; abundance: NA; j_gene: TRBJ2-5; CDR3nt: TGCGCCAGCAGCTTGGGACAGGGAAATGTCGGGGAGACCCAGTACTTC; CDR3aa: CASSLGQGNVGETQYF
d_gene: TRBD2; v_gene: TRBV4-2; abundance: NA; j_gene: TRBJ2-7; CDR3nt: TGTGCCAGCAGCCAATTGCCGCCGACTGTGGAACTAGCGGGAATTTACGAGCAGTACTTC; CDR3aa: CASSQLPPTVELAGIYEQYF
d_gene: TRBD2; v_gene: TRBV6-4; abundance: few; j_gene: TRBJ2-3; CDR3nt: TGTGCCAGCAGTCCGGGACTAGGAAGCACAGATACGCAGTATTTT; CDR3aa: CASSPGLGSTDTQYF
d_gene: TRBD1; v_gene: TRBV5-6; abundance: NA; j_gene: TRBJ2-5; CDR3nt: TGTGCCAGTAATAGGGGGACAGCTCAAGAGACCCAGTACTTC; CDR3aa: CASNRGTAQETQYF
d_gene: NA; v_gene: TRBV29-1; abundance: NA; j_gene: TRBJ1-1; CDR3nt: TGCAGCGTTGAAGTAAGGGGTAGGAGAACTGAAGCTTTCTTT; CDR3aa: CSVEVRGRRTEAFF
d_gene: TRBD2; v_gene: TRBV5-1; abundance: NA; j_gene: TRBJ2-7; CDR3nt: TGCGCCAGCAGCTCCGGACTAGCGGCCGCCTACGAGCAGTACTTC; CDR3aa: CASSSGLAAAYEQYF
d_gene: NA; v_gene: TRBV6-1; abundance: few; j_gene: TRBJ1-1; CDR3nt: TGTGCCAGCAGAACTAGACAGGACAACACTGAAGCTTTCTTT; CDR3aa: CASRTRQDNTEAFF
d_gene: TRBD2; v_gene: TRBV30; abundance: NA; j_gene: TRBJ2-7; CDR3nt: TGTGCCTGGACCCGACAGAGCGGGACCGACGTGTACGAGCAGTACTTC; CDR3aa: CAWTRQSGTDVYEQYF
d_gene: TRBD1; v_gene: TRBV28; abundance: NA; j_gene: TRBJ2-6; CDR3nt: TGTGCCAGCAGTACCGGGACAGGGGGTTTCTCTGGGGCCAACGTCCTGACTTTC; CDR3aa: CASSTGTGGFSGANVLTF
d_gene: TRBD1; v_gene: TRBV6-6; abundance: NA; j_gene: TRBJ1-1; CDR3nt: TGTGCCAGCAGTTTACAGGGGGCGGACACTGAAGCTTTCTTT; CDR3aa: CASSLQGADTEAFF
d_gene: TRBD1; v_gene: TRBV18; abundance: NA; j_gene: TRBJ1-5; CDR3nt: TGTGCCAGCTCAGAAAAACAGGGGAGCAATCAGCCCCAGCATTTT; CDR3aa: CASSEKQGSNQPQHF
d_gene: TRBD2; v_gene: TRBV5-1; abundance: NA; j_gene: TRBJ2-7; CDR3nt: TGCGCCAGCAGCTTGGTTCCCGGGGGGGGGCCGTACTTC; CDR3aa: CASSLVPGGGPYF
d_gene: NA; v_gene: TRBV27; abundance: NA; j_gene: TRBJ1-2; CDR3nt: TGTGCCAGCAGTTTCCGGACGGGAGAAACCTGGGGCTACACCTTC; CDR3aa: CASSFRTGETWGYTF
d_gene: NA; v_gene: TRBV7-9; abundance: NA; j_gene: TRBJ2-2; CDR3nt: TGTTCCAGCAGGGAACAGCCCGGGGAGCTGTTTTTT; CDR3aa: CSSREQPGELFF
d_gene: TRBD2; v_gene: TRBV6-4; abundance: few; j_gene: TRBJ2-3; CDR3nt: TGTGCCAGCAGTGAAAGTTCCGGGAGCGGGGCAGATACGCAGTATTTT; CDR3aa: CASSESSGSGADTQYF
d_gene: NA; v_gene: TRBV4-3; abundance: once; j_gene: TRBJ2-5; CDR3nt: TGCGCCAGCAGCCGAAACCTCCCCGGGACTGGGAGCCAAGAGACCCAGTACTTC; CDR3aa: CASSRNLPGTGSQETQYF
d_gene: TRBD1; v_gene: TRBV19; abundance: NA; j_gene: TRBJ2-7; CDR3nt: TGTGCCAGTAGTCCGCGGACAGGGGTCCACGAGCAGTACTTC; CDR3aa: CASSPRTGVHEQYF
d_gene: NA; v_gene: TRBV12-5; abundance: NA; j_gene: TRBJ2-1; CDR3nt: TGTGCTAGTGGAACGGACACTGGTGAGCAGTTCTTC; CDR3aa: CASGTDTGEQFF
d_gene: NA; v_gene: TRBV18; abundance: NA; j_gene: TRBJ1-4; CDR3nt: TGTGCCAGCTCCGAGAGCAGGGGAGGGGAAAAACTGTTTTTT; CDR3aa: CASSESRGGEKLFF
d_gene: NA; v_gene: TRBV4-1; abundance: once; j_gene: TRBJ2-7; CDR3nt: TGCGCCAGCAGCCAAGAACTCCGGTCGCACGAGCAGTACTTC; CDR3aa: CASSQELRSHEQYF
d_gene: TRBD1; v_gene: TRBV28; abundance: once; j_gene: TRBJ2-6; CDR3nt: TGTGCCAGCAGTTTATGGACAGGGTCTGGGGCCAACGTCCTGACTTTC; CDR3aa: CASSLWTGSGANVLTF
d_gene: NA; v_gene: TRBV7-2; abundance: once; j_gene: TRBJ2-1; CDR3nt: TGTGCCAGCAGCTTATCAGGATACAATGAGCAGTTCTTC; CDR3aa: CASSLSGYNEQFF
d_gene: TRBD1; v_gene: TRBV6-6; abundance: NA; j_gene: TRBJ1-1; CDR3nt: TGTGCCAGCAGTTATGGGACCACAGGGGAGGTTGAAGCTTTCTTT; CDR3aa: CASSYGTTGEVEAFF
d_gene: NA; v_gene: TRBV18; abundance: NA; j_gene: TRBJ1-4; CDR3nt: TGTGCCAGCTCACCATTACCCAGGCGTGCAACTAATGAAAAACTGTTTTTT; CDR3aa: CASSPLPRRATNEKLFF
d_gene: TRBD2; v_gene: TRBV18; abundance: NA; j_gene: TRBJ2-7; CDR3nt: TGTGCCAGCTCTCCGACTAGCGGGCTCTCCTACGAGCAGTACTTC; CDR3aa: CASSPTSGLSYEQYF
d_gene: TRBD2; v_gene: TRBV15; abundance: once; j_gene: TRBJ2-1; CDR3nt: TGTGCCACCAGCGGGGATCCTAGCGGGATTTACAATGAGCAGTTCTTC; CDR3aa: CATSGDPSGIYNEQFF
d_gene: TRBD2; v_gene: TRBV4-1; abundance: once; j_gene: TRBJ2-4; CDR3nt: TGCGCCAGCAGCCACCGTTGGACTAGCGAAAACATTCAGTACTTC; CDR3aa: CASSHRWTSENIQYF
d_gene: TRBD1; v_gene: TRBV19; abundance: NA; j_gene: TRBJ2-7; CDR3nt: TGTGCCAGTAGTATAACGGGACAGGCGGGTAACGAGCAGTACTTC; CDR3aa: CASSITGQAGNEQYF
d_gene: TRBD1; v_gene: TRBV4-3; abundance: NA; j_gene: TRBJ1-5; CDR3nt: TGCGCCAGCAGCCAATCCGGGACAGGGGGAGCAAGCTATAGCAATCAGCCCCAGCATTTT; CDR3aa: CASSQSGTGGASYSNQPQHF
d_gene: TRBD1; v_gene: TRBV14; abundance: NA; j_gene: TRBJ2-7; CDR3nt: TGTGCCAGCAGCGCCTACCGGGACAGGTTACGGGAGCAGTACTTC; CDR3aa: CASSAYRDRLREQYF
d_gene: NA; v_gene: TRBV14; abundance: NA; j_gene: TRBJ1-1; CDR3nt: TGTGCCAGCAGCCAGCCTCAATTCGGCACTGAAGCTTTCTTT; CDR3aa: CASSQPQFGTEAFF
d_gene: TRBD1; v_gene: TRBV19; abundance: NA; j_gene: TRBJ1-1; CDR3nt: TGTGCCAGTAGGGGGGACAGGGAGATACTGAACACTGAAGCTTTCTTT; CDR3aa: CASRGDREILNTEAFF